This T cell receptor beta chain was sequenced for a study of T cell repertoires in cytomegalovirus infection. Regarding this clonotype: Its antigen is undetermined.

Study-level results: HLA-C-restricted CMV-specific TCR beta clonotypes prevailed in the ex vivo response.

Via MiXCR, TCRdb re-called the reads, giving one row per CDR3 protein. The sample lists under 120,000 distinct CDR3 sequences, less than 55% occurring once. This clonotype was sampled from a human donor in good health (CMV status not recorded). Some clones in this sample may be carry-over from other donors' samples. Source: CD8+ T cells from cultured PBMCs, taken from culture after CMV antigen stimulation.

The CDR3 nucleotides read TGTGCCAGCAGCCCCCCGTGGTTTAGGGGAACTTACAAAAACATTCAGTACTTC. It codes for CASSPPWFRGTYKNIQYF. V is TRBV7-2 and J is TRBJ2-4, with D maybe TRBD1 (5 bases). Trimming removed 5 bases from V and 3 bases from J, with 23 bases in between. Germline V gene data show CDR1 as SGHTA and CDR2 as FQGNSA. CDR3 size: 18 residues.